This T cell receptor (beta chain) was sequenced during a study of cytomegalovirus exposure and HLA in healthy donors. Germline loops: CDR1 MNHEY, CDR2 SVGAGI. The trim removed 0 bases at V and 8 bases at J, leaving 6 bases unmatched. The CDR3 runs 14 residues. The PCR had 60 Vbeta and 13 Jbeta primers. TCRdb's table, derived via immunoSEQ multiplex PCR, lists solely in-frame clones and lacks some. The sample has approximately 180,000 clones; under 90% are singletons. Source material: PBMCs. The receptor was isolated from a man aged 25 to 40 in good health and CMV-seropositive. V gene TRBV6-5 combines with J gene TRBJ1-2, with 7 bases matching TRBD1. The CDR3 coding sequence is TGTGCCAGCAGTTACTCCCGGACAGGAGAAGGCTACACCTTC. The encoded protein is CASSYSRTGEGYTF.